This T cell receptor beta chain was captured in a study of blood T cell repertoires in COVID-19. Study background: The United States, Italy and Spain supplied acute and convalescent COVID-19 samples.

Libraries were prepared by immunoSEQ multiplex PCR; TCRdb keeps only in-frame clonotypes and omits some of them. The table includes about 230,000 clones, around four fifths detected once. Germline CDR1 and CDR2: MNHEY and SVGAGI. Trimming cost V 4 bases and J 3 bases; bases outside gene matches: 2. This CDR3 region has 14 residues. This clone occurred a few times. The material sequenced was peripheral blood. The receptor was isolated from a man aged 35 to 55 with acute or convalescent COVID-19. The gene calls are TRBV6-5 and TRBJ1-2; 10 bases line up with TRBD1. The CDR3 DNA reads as TGTGCCAGCAGTTCCGGGACAGGGGACTATGGCTACACCTTC. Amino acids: CASSSGTGDYGYTF.